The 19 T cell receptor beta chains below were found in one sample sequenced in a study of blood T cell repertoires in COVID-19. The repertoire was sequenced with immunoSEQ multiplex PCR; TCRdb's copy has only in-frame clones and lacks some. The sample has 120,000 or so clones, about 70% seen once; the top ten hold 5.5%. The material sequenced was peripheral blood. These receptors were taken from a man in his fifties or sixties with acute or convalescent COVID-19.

The CDR3 DNA reads as TGTGCCACCAGTGATGCGGGACAGGGTGACTACGAGCAGTACTTC. Translation gives CATSDAGQGDYEQYF. The rearrangement links TRBV24-1 to TRBJ2-7; 9 nucleotides agree with TRBD1. The ends lost 3 bases at V and 3 bases at J; junction bases unmatched: 5. CDR3 length: 15 residues. The germline V gene encodes CDR1 KGHDR and CDR2 SFDVKD.

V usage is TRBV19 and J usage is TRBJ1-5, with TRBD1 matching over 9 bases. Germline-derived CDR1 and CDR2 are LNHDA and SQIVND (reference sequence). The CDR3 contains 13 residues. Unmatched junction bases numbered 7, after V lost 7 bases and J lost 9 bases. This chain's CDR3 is CASTKDRGPPQHF. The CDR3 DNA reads TGTGCCAGTACTAAGGACAGGGGACCGCCCCAGCATTTT.

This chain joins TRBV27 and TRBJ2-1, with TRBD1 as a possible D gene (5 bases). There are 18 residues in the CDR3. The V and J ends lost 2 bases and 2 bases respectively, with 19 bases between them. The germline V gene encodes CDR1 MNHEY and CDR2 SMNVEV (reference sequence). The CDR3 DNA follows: TGTGCCAGCAGTTTAGGTCAGGGTCCATATGGCGCCTACAATGAGCAGTTCTTC. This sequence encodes CASSLGQGPYGAYNEQFF.

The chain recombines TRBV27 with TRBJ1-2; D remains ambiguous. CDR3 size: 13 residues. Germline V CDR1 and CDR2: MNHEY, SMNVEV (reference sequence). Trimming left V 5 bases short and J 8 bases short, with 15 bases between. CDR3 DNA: TGTGCCAGCAGTCTCTCCCGTGCGGAAGGCTACACCTTC. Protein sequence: CASSLSRAEGYTF.

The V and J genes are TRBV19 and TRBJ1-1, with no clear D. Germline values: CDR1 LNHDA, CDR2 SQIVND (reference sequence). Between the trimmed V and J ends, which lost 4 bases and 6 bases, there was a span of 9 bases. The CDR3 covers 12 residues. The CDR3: CASSRAPAEAFF. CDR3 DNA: TGTGCCAGTAGTAGGGCCCCGGCTGAAGCTTTCTTT.

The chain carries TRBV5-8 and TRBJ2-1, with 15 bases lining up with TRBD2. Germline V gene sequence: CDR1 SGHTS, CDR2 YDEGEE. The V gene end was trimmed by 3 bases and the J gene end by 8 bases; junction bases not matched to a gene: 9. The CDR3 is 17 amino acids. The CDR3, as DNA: TGTGCCAGCAGCTACGTTTATAGGACTAGCGGGAGGGATGAGCAGTTCTTC. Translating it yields CASSYVYRTSGRDEQFF.

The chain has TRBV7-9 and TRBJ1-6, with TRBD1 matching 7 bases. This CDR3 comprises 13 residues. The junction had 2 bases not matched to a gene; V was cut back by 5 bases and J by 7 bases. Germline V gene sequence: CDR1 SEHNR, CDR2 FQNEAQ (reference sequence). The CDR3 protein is CASSLRGNSPLHF. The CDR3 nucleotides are TGTGCCAGCAGCCTCAGGGGGAATTCACCCCTCCACTTT.

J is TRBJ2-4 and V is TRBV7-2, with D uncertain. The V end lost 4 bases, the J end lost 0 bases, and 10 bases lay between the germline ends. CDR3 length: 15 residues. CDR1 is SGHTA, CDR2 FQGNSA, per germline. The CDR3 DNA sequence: TGTGCCAGCAGCTCCCCCACGGTAGCCAAAAACATTCAGTACTTC. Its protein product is CASSSPTVAKNIQYF.

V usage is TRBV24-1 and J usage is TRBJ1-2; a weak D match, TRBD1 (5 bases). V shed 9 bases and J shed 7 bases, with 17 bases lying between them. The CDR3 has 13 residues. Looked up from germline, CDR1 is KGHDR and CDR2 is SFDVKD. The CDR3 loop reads CATSQVGVGGYTF. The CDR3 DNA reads TGTGCCACCTCACAGGTAGGGGTCGGTGGCTACACCTTC.

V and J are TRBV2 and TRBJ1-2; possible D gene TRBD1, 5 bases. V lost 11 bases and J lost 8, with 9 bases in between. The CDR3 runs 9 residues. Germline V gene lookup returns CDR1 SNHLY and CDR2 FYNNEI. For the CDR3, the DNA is TGTGCCCCCAGGGAAGGCTACACCTTC. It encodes CAPREGYTF.

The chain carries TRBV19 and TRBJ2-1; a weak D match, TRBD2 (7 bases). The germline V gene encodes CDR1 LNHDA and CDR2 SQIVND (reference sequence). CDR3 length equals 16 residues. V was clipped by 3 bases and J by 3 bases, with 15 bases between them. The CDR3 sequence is CASSMGGGGVYNEQFF. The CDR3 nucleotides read TGTGCCAGTAGTATGGGGGGAGGGGGAGTCTACAATGAGCAGTTCTTC.

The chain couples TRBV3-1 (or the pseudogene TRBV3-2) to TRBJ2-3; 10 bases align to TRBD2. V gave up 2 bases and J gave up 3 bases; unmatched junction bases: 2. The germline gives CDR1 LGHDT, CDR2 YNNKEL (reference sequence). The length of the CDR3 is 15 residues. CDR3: CASSQIAGGTDTQYF. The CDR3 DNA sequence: TGTGCCAGCAGCCAAATAGCGGGGGGAACAGATACGCAGTATTTT.

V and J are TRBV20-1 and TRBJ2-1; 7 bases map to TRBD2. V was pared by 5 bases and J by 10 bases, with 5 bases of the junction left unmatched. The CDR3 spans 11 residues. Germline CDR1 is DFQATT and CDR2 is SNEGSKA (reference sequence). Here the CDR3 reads CSAGPGLEQFF. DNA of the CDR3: TGCAGTGCTGGTCCGGGACTAGAGCAGTTCTTC.

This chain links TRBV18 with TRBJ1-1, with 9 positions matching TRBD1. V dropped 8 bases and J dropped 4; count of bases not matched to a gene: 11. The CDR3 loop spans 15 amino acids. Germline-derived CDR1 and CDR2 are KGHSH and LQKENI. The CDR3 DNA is TGTGCCAGCACCCGATTACAGGGGGCGTCCACTGAAGCTTTCTTT. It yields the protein CASTRLQGASTEAFF.

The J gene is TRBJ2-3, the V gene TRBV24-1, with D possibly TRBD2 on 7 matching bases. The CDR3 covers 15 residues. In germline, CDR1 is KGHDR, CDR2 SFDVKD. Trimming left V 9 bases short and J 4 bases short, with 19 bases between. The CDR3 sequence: CATAPGGEFSDTQYF. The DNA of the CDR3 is TGTGCCACCGCTCCGGGGGGCGAGTTTTCAGATACGCAGTATTTT.

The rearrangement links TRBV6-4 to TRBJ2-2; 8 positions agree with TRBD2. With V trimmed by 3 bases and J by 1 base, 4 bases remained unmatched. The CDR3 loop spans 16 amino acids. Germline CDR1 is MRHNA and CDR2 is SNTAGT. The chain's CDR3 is CASSESSGGNTGELFF. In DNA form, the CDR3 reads TGTGCCAGCAGTGAGTCGAGCGGGGGGAACACCGGGGAGCTGTTTTTT.

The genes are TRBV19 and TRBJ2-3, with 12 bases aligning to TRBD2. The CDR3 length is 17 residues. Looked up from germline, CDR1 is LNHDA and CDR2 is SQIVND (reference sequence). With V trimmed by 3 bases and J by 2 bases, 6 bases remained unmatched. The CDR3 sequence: CASSITLAGGPTDTQYF. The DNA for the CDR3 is TGTGCCAGTAGTATTACCCTAGCGGGGGGGCCCACAGATACGCAGTATTTT.

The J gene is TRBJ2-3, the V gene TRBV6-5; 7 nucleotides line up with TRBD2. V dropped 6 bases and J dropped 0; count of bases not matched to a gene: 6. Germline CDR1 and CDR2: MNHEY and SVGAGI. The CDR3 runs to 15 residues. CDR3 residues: CASRNPSGSTDTQYF. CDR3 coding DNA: TGTGCCAGCAGGAATCCTAGCGGAAGCACAGATACGCAGTATTTT.

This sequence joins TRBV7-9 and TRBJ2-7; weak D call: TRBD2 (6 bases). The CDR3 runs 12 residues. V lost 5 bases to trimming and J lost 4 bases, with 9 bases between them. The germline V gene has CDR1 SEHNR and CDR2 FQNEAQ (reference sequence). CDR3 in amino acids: CASSPGGYEQYF. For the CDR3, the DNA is TGTGCCAGCAGCCCCGGGGGTTACGAGCAGTACTTC.